This paragraph reports one T cell receptor beta chain. The antigen remains undetermined. The data are from a study of cytomegalovirus exposure and HLA in healthy donors. Profiling relied on immunoSEQ multiplex PCR, and the TCRdb table lists in-frame clones only, not all of them. The table lists roughly 100,000 clones, 85% of them singletons. Study-level findings and limits: Researchers catalogued roughly 170 TCR beta chains as cytomegalovirus-associated. The classifier was said to identify cytomegalovirus status with high specificity and sensitivity.

The receptor's source is a man younger than 35 in good health and CMV-seropositive. Sequencing was performed on PBMCs.

CDR3 residues: CASSLELLAYEQYF. The CDR3 bases are TGCGCCAGCAGCTTGGAGCTACTAGCGTACGAGCAGTACTTC. The V call is TRBV5-1, the J call TRBJ2-7, with 7 bases fitting TRBD2. The CDR3 extends over 14 amino acids. The germline CDR1 and CDR2 sequences are SGHRS and YFSETQ. V shed 0 bases, J shed 4 bases, and the junction held 4 bases outside the gene matches.